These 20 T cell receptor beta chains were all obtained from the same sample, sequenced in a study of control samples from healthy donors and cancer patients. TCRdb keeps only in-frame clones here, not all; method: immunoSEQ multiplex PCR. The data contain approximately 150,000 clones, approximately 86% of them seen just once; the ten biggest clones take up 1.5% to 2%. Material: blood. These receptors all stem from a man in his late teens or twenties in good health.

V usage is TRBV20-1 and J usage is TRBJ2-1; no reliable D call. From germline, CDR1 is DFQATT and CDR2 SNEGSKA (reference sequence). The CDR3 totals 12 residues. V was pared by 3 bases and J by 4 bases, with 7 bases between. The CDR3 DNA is TGCAGTGCTAGTCAGGTATACAATGAGCAGTTCTTC. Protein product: CSASQVYNEQFF.

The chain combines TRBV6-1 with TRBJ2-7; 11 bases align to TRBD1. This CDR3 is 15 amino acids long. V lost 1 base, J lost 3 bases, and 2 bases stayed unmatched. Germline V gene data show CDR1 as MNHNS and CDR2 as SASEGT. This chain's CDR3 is CASSEEGTGGYEQYF. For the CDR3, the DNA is TGTGCCAGCAGTGAAGAGGGGACAGGGGGCTACGAGCAGTACTTC.

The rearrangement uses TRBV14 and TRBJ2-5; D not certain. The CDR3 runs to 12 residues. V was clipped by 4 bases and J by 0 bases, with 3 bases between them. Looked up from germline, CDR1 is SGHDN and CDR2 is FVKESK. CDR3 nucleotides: TGTGCCAGCAGCCCTAACCAAGAGACCCAGTACTTC. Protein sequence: CASSPNQETQYF.

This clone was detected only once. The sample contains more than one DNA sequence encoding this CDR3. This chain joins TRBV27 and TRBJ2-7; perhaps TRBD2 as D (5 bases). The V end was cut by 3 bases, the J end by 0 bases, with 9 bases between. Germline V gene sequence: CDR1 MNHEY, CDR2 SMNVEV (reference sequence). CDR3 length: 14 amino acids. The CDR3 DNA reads TGTGCCAGCAGTTTTAGCGAGAGCTCCTACGAGCAGTACTTC. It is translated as CASSFSESSYEQYF.

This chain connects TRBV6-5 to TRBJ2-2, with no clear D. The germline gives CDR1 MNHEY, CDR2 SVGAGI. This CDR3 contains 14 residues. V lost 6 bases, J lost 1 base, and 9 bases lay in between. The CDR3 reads CASRIGRNTGELFF. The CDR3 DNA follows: TGTGCCAGCAGGATAGGACGGAACACCGGGGAGCTGTTTTTT.

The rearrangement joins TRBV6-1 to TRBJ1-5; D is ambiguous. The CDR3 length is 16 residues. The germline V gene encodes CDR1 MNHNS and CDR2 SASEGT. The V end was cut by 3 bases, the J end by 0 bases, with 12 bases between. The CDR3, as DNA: TGTGCCAGCAGTGATCCCACAGATTATAGCAATCAGCCCCAGCATTTT. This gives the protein CASSDPTDYSNQPQHF.

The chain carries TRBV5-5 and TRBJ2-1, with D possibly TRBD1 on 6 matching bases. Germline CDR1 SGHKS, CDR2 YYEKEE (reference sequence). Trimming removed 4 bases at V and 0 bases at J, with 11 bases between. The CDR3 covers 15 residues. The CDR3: CASSGGLSSYNEQFF. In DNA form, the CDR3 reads TGTGCCAGCAGCGGGGGCCTTAGCTCCTACAATGAGCAGTTCTTC. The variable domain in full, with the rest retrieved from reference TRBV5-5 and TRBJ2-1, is DAGVTQSPTHLIKTRGQQVTLRCSPISGHKSVSWYQQVLGQGPQFIFQYYEKEERGRGNFPDRFSARQFPNYSSELNVNALLLGDSALYLCASSGGLSSYNEQFFGPGTRLTVL.

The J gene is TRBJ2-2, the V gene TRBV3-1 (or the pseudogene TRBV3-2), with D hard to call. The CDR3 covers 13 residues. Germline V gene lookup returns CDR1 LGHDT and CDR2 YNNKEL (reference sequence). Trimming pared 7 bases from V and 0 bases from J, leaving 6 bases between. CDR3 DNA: TGTGCCAGCAAGGAGACGAACACCGGGGAGCTGTTTTTT. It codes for CASKETNTGELFF.

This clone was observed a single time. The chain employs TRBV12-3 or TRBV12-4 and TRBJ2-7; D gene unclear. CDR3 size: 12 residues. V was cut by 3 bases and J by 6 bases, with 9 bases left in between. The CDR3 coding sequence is TGTGCCAGCAGTTTCGGCGGCTCCGAGCAGTACTTC. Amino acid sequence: CASSFGGSEQYF.

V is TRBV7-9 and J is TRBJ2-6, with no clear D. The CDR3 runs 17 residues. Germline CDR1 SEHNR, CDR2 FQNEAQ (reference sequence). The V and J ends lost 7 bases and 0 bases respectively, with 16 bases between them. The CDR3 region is CASTTPRTSSGANVLTF. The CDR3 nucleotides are TGTGCCAGCACCACCCCCAGGACGAGCTCTGGGGCCAACGTCCTGACTTTC.

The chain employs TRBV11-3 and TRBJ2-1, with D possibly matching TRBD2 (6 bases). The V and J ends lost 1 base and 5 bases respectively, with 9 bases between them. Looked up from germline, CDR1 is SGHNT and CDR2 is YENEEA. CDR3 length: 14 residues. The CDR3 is CASSLGSGDNEQFF. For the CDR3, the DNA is TGTGCCAGCAGCTTAGGATCGGGGGACAATGAGCAGTTCTTC.

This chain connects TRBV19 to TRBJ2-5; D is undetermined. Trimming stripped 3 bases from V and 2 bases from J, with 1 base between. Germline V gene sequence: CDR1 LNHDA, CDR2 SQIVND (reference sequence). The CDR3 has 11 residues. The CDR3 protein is CASSMQETQYF. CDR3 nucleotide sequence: TGTGCCAGTAGTATGCAAGAGACCCAGTACTTC.

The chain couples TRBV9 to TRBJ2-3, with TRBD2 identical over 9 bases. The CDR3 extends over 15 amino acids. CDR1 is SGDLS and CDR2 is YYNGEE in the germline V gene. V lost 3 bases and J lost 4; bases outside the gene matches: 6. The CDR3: CASSAQGTSSDTQYF. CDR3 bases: TGTGCCAGCAGCGCTCAAGGGACTAGCTCAGATACGCAGTATTTT.

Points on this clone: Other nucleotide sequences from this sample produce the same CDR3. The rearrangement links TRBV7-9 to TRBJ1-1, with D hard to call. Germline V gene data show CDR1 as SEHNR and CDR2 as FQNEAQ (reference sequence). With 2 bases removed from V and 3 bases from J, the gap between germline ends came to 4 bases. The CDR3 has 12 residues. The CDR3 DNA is TGTGCCAGCAGCTTAAGCGACACTGAAGCTTTCTTT. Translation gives CASSLSDTEAFF.

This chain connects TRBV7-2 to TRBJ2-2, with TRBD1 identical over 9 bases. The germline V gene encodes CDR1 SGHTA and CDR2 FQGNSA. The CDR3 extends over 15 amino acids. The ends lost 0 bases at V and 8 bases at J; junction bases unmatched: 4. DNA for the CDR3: TGTGCCAGCAGCTTAGCGGAACAGGGGGCTGGGGAGCTGTTTTTT. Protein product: CASSLAEQGAGELFF.

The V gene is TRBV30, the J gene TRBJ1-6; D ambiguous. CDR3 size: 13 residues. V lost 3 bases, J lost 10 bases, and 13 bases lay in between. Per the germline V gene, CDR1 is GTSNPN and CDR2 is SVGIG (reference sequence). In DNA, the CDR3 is TGTGCCTGGAGAGGAAACGGACGGTCACCCCTCCACTTT. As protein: CAWRGNGRSPLHF.

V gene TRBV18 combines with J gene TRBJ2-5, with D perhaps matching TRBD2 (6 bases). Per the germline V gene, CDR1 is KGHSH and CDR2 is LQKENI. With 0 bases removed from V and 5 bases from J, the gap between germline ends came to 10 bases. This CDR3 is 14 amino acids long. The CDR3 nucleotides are TGTGCCAGCTCACCACCGCCGAGCGGGGAGACCCAGTACTTC. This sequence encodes CASSPPPSGETQYF.

The CDR3 DNA reads as TGTGCCAGTCGACTCGGGACAGGGGAGACCTATGGCTACACCTTC. Translated: CASRLGTGETYGYTF. The chain recombines TRBV19 with TRBJ1-2; 10 positions match TRBD1. The CDR3 consists of 15 residues. Germline assignment: CDR1 LNHDA and CDR2 SQIVND (reference sequence). With 8 bases clipped from V and 4 bases from J, the junction kept 10 bases outside the gene matches.

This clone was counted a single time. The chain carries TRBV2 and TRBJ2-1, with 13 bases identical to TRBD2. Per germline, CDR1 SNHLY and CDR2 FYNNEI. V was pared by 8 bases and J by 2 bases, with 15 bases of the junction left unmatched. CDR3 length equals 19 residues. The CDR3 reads CASGLTSGGRGTPYNEQFF. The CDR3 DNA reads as TGTGCCAGCGGACTGACTAGCGGGGGGAGAGGAACTCCCTACAATGAGCAGTTCTTC.

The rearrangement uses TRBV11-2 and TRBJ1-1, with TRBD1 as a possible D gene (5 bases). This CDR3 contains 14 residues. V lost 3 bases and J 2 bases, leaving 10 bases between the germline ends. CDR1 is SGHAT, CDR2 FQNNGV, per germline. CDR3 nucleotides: TGTGCCAGCAGCTTTAGGGGTCTAAACACTGAAGCTTTCTTT. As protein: CASSFRGLNTEAFF.